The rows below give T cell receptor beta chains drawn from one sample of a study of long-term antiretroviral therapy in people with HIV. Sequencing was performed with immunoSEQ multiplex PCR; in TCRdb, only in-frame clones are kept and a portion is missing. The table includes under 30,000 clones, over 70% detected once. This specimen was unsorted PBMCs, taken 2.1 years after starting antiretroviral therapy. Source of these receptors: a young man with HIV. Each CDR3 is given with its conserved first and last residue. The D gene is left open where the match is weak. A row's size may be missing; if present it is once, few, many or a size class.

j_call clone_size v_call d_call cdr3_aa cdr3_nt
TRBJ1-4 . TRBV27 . CASSLPDKREKLFF TGTGCCAGCAGTTTACCAGACAAGAGGGAAAAACTGTTTTTT
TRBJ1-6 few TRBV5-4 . CASSPARVAGQNSPLHF TGTGCCAGCAGCCCGGCCAGAGTAGCGGGCCAGAATTCACCCCTCCACTTT
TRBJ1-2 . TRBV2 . CASWHRSEGYTF TGTGCCAGCTGGCACAGGAGCGAAGGCTACACCTTC
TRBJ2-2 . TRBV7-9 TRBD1 CASSPGTGGYTGELFF TGTGCCAGCAGCCCAGGGACAGGGGGATACACCGGGGAGCTGTTTTTT
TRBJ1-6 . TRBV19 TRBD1 CASSFETGRNSPLHF TGTGCCAGTAGTTTCGAGACAGGGCGGAATTCACCCCTCCACTTT
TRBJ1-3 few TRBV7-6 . CASSLEVGQISGNTIYF TGTGCCAGCAGCTTAGAAGTAGGGCAGATTTCTGGAAACACCATATATTTT
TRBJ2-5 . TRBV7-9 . CASSSGQRGGETQYF TGTGCCAGCAGCTCAGGACAGAGGGGAGGCGAGACCCAGTACTTC
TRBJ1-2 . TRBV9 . CASSVLAGYGYTF TGTGCCAGCAGCGTATTGGCAGGCTATGGCTACACCTTC
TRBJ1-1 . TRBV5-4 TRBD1 CASSLDRGFDTEAFF TGTGCCAGCAGCTTGGACAGGGGATTTGATACTGAAGCTTTCTTT
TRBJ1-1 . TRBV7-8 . CASSSEGSRTEAFF TGTGCCAGCAGCTCAGAGGGGAGTCGGACTGAAGCTTTCTTT
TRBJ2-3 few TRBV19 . CASSIDHGTDTQYF TGTGCCAGTAGTATAGATCACGGGACAGATACGCAGTATTTT
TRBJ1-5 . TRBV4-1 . CASSPFLTTENQPQHF TGCGCCAGCAGCCCCTTCTTGACAACCGAAAATCAGCCCCAGCATTTT
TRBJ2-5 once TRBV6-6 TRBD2 CASTHPAGGQETQYF TGTGCCAGCACCCACCCCGCGGGAGGGCAAGAGACCCAGTACTTC
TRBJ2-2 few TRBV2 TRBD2 CASRRVLAGGRTGELFF TGTGCCAGCAGGAGGGTGCTAGCGGGAGGGAGAACCGGGGAGCTGTTTTTT
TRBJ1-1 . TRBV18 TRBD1 CASSPSTGRGNTEAFF TGTGCCAGCTCACCTTCGACAGGGCGTGGGAACACTGAAGCTTTCTTT
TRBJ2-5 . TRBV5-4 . CASSLLATQETQYF TGTGCCAGCAGCTTGCTAGCGACCCAAGAGACCCAGTACTTC
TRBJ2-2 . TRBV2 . CASNPHSTGELFF TGTGCCAGCAACCCCCACAGCACCGGGGAGCTGTTTTTT
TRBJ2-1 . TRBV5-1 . CASSLGGRSVSYNEQFF TGCGCCAGCAGCTTGGGGGGGAGATCGGTATCCTACAATGAGCAGTTCTTC
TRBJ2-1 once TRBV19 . CASRSGNEQFF TGTGCCAGTAGGAGCGGCAATGAGCAGTTCTTC
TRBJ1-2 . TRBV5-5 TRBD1 CASSLTGAYGYTF TGTGCCAGCAGCTTGACAGGGGCCTATGGCTACACCTTC
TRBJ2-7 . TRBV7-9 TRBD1 CASSSDRGLSYEQYF TGTGCCAGCAGCTCAGACAGGGGACTCTCCTACGAGCAGTACTTC
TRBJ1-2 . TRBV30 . CACGGRIYGYTF TGTGCCTGTGGGGGACGGATCTATGGCTACACCTTC
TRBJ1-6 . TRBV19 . CASSIGSEIYNSPLHF TGTGCCAGTAGTATCGGGAGCGAGATCTATAATTCACCCCTCCACTTT
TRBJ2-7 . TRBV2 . CASGETSYEQYF TGTGCCAGCGGTGAGACTAGCTACGAGCAGTACTTC
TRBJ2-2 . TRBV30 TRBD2 CALTGGSTGELFF TGTGCCCTAACGGGAGGGAGCACCGGGGAGCTGTTTTTT
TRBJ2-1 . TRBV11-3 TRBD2 CASSLGLAGGTNEQFF TGTGCCAGCAGCTTAGGGCTAGCGGGAGGGACCAATGAGCAGTTCTTC
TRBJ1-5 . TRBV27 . CASSSWTRSISNQPQHF TGTGCCAGCAGTTCCTGGACCCGATCCATCAGCAATCAGCCCCAGCATTTT
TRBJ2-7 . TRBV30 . CAWRGPGTYEQYF TGTGCCTGGAGGGGGCCAGGAACCTACGAGCAGTACTTC
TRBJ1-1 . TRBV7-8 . CASSLGKVRTEAFF TGTGCCAGCAGCTTAGGTAAGGTGCGGACTGAAGCTTTCTTT
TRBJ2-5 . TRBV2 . CASSGQQETQYF TGTGCCAGCAGTGGACAGCAAGAGACCCAGTACTTC
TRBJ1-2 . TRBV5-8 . CASSLEAGRSYGYTF TGTGCCAGCAGCTTGGAGGCGGGACGCTCCTATGGCTACACCTTC
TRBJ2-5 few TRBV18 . CASSPAAQETQYF TGTGCCAGCTCACCAGCAGCCCAAGAGACCCAGTACTTC
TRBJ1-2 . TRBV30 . CAWQRMGYGYTF TGTGCCTGGCAAAGGATGGGCTATGGCTACACCTTC
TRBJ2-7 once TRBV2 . CASSDPTGIRVQYF TGTGCCAGCAGTGATCCCACAGGGATCCGCGTGCAGTACTTC
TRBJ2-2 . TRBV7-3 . CASSLTAYTGELFF TGTGCCAGCAGCTTAACGGCGTACACCGGGGAGCTGTTTTTT
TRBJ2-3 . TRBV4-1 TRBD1 CASSLGQGSDTQYF TGCGCCAGCAGCCTGGGACAGGGATCAGATACGCAGTATTTT
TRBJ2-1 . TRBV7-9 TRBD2 CASSSSAGGLYNEQFF TGTGCCAGCAGCTCCTCAGCGGGAGGGTTATACAATGAGCAGTTCTTC
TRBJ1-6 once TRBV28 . CASSPQIPGLLGLSLHF TGTGCCAGCAGTCCACAAATCCCCGGACTGCTTGGCCTAAGCCTCCACTTT
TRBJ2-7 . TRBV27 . CASSLSGIRIYEQYF TGTGCCAGCAGTTTATCGGGTATCCGCATATACGAGCAGTACTTC
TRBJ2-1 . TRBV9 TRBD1 CASSAPWDSAYNEQFF TGTGCCAGCAGCGCCCCCTGGGACAGCGCTTACAATGAGCAGTTCTTC
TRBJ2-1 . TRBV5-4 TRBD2 CASSVGLAGSGSYNEQFF TGTGCCAGCAGCGTCGGACTAGCGGGGTCGGGCTCCTACAATGAGCAGTTCTTC
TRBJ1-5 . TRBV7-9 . CASSFTGNNQPQHF TGTGCCAGCAGCTTTACAGGGAACAATCAGCCCCAGCATTTT
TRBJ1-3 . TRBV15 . CATSRAEGQRGNTIYF TGTGCCACCAGCAGAGCAGAGGGGCAAAGAGGAAACACCATATATTTT
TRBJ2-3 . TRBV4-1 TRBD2 CASSKAGEGYTQYF TGCGCCAGCAGCAAAGCGGGAGAGGGGTATACGCAGTATTTT
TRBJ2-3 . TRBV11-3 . CASSLYLTDTQYF TGTGCCAGCAGCTTATACCTCACAGATACGCAGTATTTT
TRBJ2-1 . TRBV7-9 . CASSLGGPWKNNEQFF TGTGCCAGCAGCTTAGGAGGACCGTGGAAGAACAATGAGCAGTTCTTC
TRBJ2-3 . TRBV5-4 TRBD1 CASSGTGGTDTQYF TGTGCCAGCAGCGGGACAGGGGGCACAGATACGCAGTATTTT
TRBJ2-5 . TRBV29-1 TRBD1 CSASSIMGQLETQYF TGCAGCGCCTCATCTATTATGGGACAGCTAGAGACCCAGTACTTC
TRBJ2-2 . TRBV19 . CASASGGGVNTGELFF TGTGCCAGTGCCTCAGGGGGGGGAGTAAACACCGGGGAGCTGTTTTTT
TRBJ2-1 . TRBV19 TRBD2 CASSIGAGGGNEQFF TGTGCCAGTAGTATAGGGGCGGGAGGAGGGAATGAGCAGTTCTTC
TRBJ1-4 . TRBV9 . CASSAVGGSGEKLFF TGTGCCAGCAGCGCGGTTGGGGGATCGGGTGAAAAACTGTTTTTT